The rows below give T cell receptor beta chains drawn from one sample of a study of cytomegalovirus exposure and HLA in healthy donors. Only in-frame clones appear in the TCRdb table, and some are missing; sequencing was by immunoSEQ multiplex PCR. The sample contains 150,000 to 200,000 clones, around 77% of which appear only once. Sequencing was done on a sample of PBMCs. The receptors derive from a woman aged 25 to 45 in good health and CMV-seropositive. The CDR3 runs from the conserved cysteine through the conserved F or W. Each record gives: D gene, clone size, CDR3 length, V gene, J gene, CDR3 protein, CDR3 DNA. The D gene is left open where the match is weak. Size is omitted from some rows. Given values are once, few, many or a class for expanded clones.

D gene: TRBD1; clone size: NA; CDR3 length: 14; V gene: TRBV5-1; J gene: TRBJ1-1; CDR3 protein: CASSSTGVQTEAFF; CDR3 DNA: TGCGCCAGCAGCTCGACAGGGGTGCAGACTGAAGCTTTCTTT
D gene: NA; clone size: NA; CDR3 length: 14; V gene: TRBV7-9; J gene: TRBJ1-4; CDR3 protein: CASSLQGKDEKLFF; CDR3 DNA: TGTGCCAGCAGCTTACAGGGGAAGGATGAAAAACTGTTTTTT
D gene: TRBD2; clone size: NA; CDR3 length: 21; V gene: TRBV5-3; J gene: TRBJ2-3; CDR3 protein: CARSLVATLAGSCFEADTQYF; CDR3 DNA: TGTGCCAGAAGCTTGGTAGCTACTTTAGCGGGGAGCTGTTTCGAGGCAGATACGCAGTATTTT
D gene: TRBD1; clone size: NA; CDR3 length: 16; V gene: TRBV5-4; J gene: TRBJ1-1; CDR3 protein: CASSPGQGLMNTEAFF; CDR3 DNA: TGTGCCAGCAGCCCCGGACAGGGACTTATGAACACTGAAGCTTTCTTT
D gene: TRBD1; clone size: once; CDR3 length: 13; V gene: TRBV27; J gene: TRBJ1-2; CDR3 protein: CATRQGASYGYTF; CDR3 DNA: TGTGCCACCCGACAGGGAGCTAGCTATGGCTACACCTTC
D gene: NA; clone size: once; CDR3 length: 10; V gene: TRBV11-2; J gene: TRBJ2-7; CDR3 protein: CASADTEQYF; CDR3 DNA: TGTGCCAGCGCAGACACCGAGCAGTACTTC
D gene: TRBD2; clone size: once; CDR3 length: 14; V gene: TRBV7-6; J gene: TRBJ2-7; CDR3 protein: CASSPWGGSYEQYF; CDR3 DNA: TGTGCCAGCAGCCCCTGGGGGGGATCCTACGAGCAGTACTTC
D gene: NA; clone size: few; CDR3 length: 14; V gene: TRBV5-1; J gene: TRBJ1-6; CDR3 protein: CASSVDSVDSPLHF; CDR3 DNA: TGCGCCAGCAGCGTAGACAGTGTAGATTCACCCCTCCACTTT
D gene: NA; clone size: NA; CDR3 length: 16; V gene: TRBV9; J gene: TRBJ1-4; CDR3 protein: CASSPHGPGANEKLFF; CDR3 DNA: TGTGCCAGCAGCCCCCACGGGCCCGGGGCTAATGAAAAACTGTTTTTT
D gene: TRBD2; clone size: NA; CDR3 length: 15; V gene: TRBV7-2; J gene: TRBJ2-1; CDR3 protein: CASSPGLAGGVEQFF; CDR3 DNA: TGTGCCAGCAGCCCTGGACTAGCGGGGGGGGTTGAGCAGTTCTTC
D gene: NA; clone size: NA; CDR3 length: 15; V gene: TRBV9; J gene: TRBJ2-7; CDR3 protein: CASSVVGVARHEQYF; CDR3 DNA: TGTGCCAGCAGCGTAGTTGGGGTAGCGAGGCACGAGCAGTACTTC